The clone carrying this T cell receptor beta chain was picked up many times. The antigen remains undetermined. A 5'RACE template-switching step, the method used to make TCR cDNA, added a universal primer site and UMIs. TCRdb processed the 5' RACE reads anew with MiXCR; each CDR3 protein has one entry. The data contain some 320,000 distinct CDR3 sequences, roughly 4.3% of them singletons. Germline V gives CDR1 SGHTA, CDR2 FQGNSA. Between the trimmed V and J ends, which lost 1 base and 0 bases, there was a span of 7 bases. This CDR3 is 15 amino acids long. The record originates from a study of T cells after yellow fever vaccination. Overall study context: Preparation of fractions with low cell numbers was performed using SMART-Seq v4 Ultra Low Input.

Study-wide points: Clonotypes appearing in both CD4 and CD8 compartments existed, and their share was small. Weaker, the secondary response peaked sooner, at day 5 versus 15.

The sample here was PBMCs, taken 5 days after the yellow fever booster vaccination. This sequence joins TRBV7-2 and TRBJ1-3; no reliable D call. The source of this sequence is a man aged 18 to 30 who received the YFV17D yellow fever vaccine. CDR3 coding DNA: TGTGCCAGCAGCTTAGACAGCCTCTCTGGAAACACCATATATTTT. It encodes CASSLDSLSGNTIYF.